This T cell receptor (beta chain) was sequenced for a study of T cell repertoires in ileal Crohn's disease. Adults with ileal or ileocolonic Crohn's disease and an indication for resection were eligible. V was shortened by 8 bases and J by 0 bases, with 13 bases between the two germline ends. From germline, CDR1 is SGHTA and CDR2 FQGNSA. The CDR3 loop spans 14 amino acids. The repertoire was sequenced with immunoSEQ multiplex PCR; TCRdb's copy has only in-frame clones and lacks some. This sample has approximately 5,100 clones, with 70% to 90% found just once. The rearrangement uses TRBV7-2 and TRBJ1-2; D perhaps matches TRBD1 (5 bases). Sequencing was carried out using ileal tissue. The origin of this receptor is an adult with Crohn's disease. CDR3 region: CASRPAGPNYGYTF. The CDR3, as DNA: TGTGCCAGCCGACCGGCGGGGCCTAACTATGGCTACACCTTC.